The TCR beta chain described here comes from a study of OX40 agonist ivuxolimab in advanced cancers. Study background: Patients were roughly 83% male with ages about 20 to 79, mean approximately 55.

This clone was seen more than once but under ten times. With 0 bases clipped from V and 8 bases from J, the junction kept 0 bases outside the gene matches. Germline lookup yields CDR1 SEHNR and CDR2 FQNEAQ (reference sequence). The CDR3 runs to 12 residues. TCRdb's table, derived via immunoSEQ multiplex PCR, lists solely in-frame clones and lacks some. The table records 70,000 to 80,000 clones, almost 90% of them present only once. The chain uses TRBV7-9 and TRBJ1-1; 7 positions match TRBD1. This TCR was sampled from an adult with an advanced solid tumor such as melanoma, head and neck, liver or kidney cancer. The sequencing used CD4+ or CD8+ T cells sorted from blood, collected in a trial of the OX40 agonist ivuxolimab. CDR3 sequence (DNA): TGTGCCAGCAGCTTAGCGGACAGGGAAGCTTTCTTT. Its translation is CASSLADREAFF.